Here is one TCR beta chain with its context. The sample has other DNA sequences that encode this CDR3 too. The data originate from a study of blood T cell repertoires in COVID-19. In the study overall: The United States, Italy and Spain supplied acute and convalescent COVID-19 samples. T cells, B-cell-depleted T cells, or PBMCs provided the cDNA or gDNA that served as material.

As handled by the study authors: Estimation of nucleated cell counts relied on the amplification of reference gene primers. Clones were read by immunoSEQ multiplex PCR, and TCRdb kept only the in-frame ones, dropping some. The V and J calls and clone size were taken over from that table, and D and trimming were inferred from the DNA. The table has under 300,000 clones, nearly 90% seen once; the top ten hold about 0.74%. With 4 bases removed from V and 0 bases from J, the gap between germline ends came to 5 bases. The CDR3 has 12 residues. CDR1 and CDR2 (germline): SGDLS, YYNGEE. Source material: peripheral blood. The chain joins TRBV9 to TRBJ2-7; D gene unclear. This receptor was taken from a woman aged 25-40 years with acute or convalescent COVID-19. This CDR3 reads CASSSSSYEQYF. CDR3 nucleotide sequence: TGTGCCAGCAGCTCCAGCTCCTACGAGCAGTACTTC. Supplemented by reference TRBV9 and TRBJ2-7, the full variable domain reads DSGVTQTPKHLITATGQRVTLRCSPRSGDLSVYWYQQSLDQGLQFLIQYYNGEERAKGNILERFSAQQFPDLHSELNLSSLELGDSALYFCASSSSSYEQYFGPGTRLTVT.